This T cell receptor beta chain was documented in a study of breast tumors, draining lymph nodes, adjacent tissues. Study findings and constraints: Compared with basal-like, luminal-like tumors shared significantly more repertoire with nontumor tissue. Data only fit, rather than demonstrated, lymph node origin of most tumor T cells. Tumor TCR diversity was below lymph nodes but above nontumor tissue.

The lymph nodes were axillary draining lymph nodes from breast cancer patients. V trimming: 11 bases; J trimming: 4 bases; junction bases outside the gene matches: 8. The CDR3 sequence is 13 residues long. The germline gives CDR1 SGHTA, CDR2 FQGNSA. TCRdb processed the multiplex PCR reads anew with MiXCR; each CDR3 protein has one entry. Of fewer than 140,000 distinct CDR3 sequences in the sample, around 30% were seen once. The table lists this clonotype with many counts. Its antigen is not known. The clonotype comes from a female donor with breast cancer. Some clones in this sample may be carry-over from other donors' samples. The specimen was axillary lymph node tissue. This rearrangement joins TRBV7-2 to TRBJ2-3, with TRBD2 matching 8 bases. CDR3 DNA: TGTGCCCATAGCGCGGGGGGCCCAGATACGCAGTATTTT. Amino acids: CAHSAGGPDTQYF. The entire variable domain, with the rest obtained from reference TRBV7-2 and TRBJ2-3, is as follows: GAGVSQSPSNKVTEKGKDVELRCDPISGHTALYWYRQSLGQGLEFLIYFQGNSAPDKSGLPSDRFSAERTGGSVSTLTIQRTQQEDSAVYLCAHSAGGPDTQYFGPGTRLTVL.